The 11 T cell receptor beta chains presented below share a single source sample, sequenced in a study of blood T cell repertoires in COVID-19. Sequenced by immunoSEQ multiplex PCR; TCRdb stores in-frame clones only, minus some. The sample has roughly 100,000 clones, 80% to 95% seen once. Sequenced material: peripheral blood. The origin of the receptors is a man aged 50-60 years with active COVID-19.

The chain recombines TRBV24-1 with TRBJ2-3; 7 bases match TRBD1. The CDR3 is 14 residues long. CDR1 KGHDR and CDR2 SFDVKD come from the germline V gene. J gave up 5 bases and V 2 bases, and 3 bases lay outside the gene matches. The CDR3: CATSDWDRQDTQYF. The CDR3 DNA reads as TGTGCCACCAGTGATTGGGACAGACAAGATACGCAGTATTTT.

V and J are TRBV7-2 and TRBJ2-1; TRBD2 aligns across 10 bases. V lost 1 base to trimming and J lost 8 bases; unmatched junction nucleotides: 5. The germline V gene encodes CDR1 SGHTA and CDR2 FQGNSA. CDR3 length equals 15 residues. Here the CDR3 DNA reads TGTGCCAGCAGCTTAGGCCTAGCGGGGGCCTATGAGCAGTTCTTC. This encodes CASSLGLAGAYEQFF.

This chain joins TRBV27 and TRBJ1-6; D is undetermined. From germline, CDR1 is MNHEY and CDR2 SMNVEV (reference sequence). The CDR3 covers 15 residues. The V gene lost 5 bases and the J gene lost 0 bases, with 8 bases spanning the gap. CDR3 amino acids: CASSTRSSYNSPLHF. DNA for the CDR3: TGTGCCAGCAGTACCCGTAGCTCCTATAATTCACCCCTCCACTTT.

The chain has TRBV10-2 and TRBJ2-7; 8 bases agree with TRBD2. The trim removed 7 bases at V and 4 bases at J, leaving 12 bases unmatched. CDR3 length: 15 amino acids. Germline V lookup: CDR1 WSHSY, CDR2 SAAADI. CDR3 nucleotide sequence: TGCGCCAGCAACCCCTGGAACAGCGGGAGTTACGAGCAGTACTTC. This translates into CASNPWNSGSYEQYF.

This chain joins TRBV12-3 or TRBV12-4 and TRBJ1-2; 8 bases are shared with TRBD1. The CDR3 has 13 amino acids. V shed 3 bases and J 8 bases; nucleotides not matched to a gene: 5. The CDR3: CASSFFRGQGYTF. CDR3 coding DNA: TGTGCCAGCAGTTTCTTCAGGGGGCAGGGCTACACCTTC.

The chain employs TRBV28 and TRBJ2-1, with 10 bases matching TRBD2. Germline CDR1 and CDR2: MDHEN and SYDVKM. The CDR3 spans 19 residues. Germline trimming cut 6 bases from V and 0 bases from J; bases unmatched to any gene: 14. Written as DNA, the CDR3 is TGTGCCAGCAGGGGACTGGGACTAGCGTCCTTAAGCTCCTACAATGAGCAGTTCTTC. Encoded protein: CASRGLGLASLSSYNEQFF.

V usage is TRBV7-9 and J usage is TRBJ1-3; D gene ambiguous. This CDR3 comprises 14 residues. V dropped 2 bases and J dropped 3 bases, with 8 bases sitting between them. CDR1 is SEHNR, CDR2 FQNEAQ, per germline (reference sequence). CDR3 region: CASSLYNGGNTIYF. In DNA, the CDR3 is TGTGCCAGCAGCTTATATAACGGTGGAAACACCATATATTTT.

This clone was counted a single time. V and J are TRBV6-2 or TRBV6-3 and TRBJ2-1, with 8 bases identical to TRBD2. Trimming took 3 bases from V and 4 from J; bases not matched to a gene: 5. CDR3 length equals 15 residues. Germline CDR1 and CDR2: MNHEY and SVGEGT. The CDR3 loop is CASSYPTSGYNEQFF. CDR3 DNA sequence: TGTGCCAGCAGTTATCCTACTAGCGGATACAATGAGCAGTTCTTC.

The chain uses TRBV6-5 and TRBJ2-7; 8 bases are a match to TRBD2. The CDR3 runs to 14 residues. Looked up from germline, CDR1 is MNHEY and CDR2 is SVGAGI. Unmatched junction bases numbered 14, after V lost 10 bases and J lost 6 bases. CDR3 nucleotide sequence: TGTGCCACCCGCCGCGGAGCGGGAGAAGTCGAGCAGTACTTC. As protein: CATRRGAGEVEQYF.

The gene calls are TRBV27 and TRBJ2-1, with 10 positions matching TRBD1. The germline gives CDR1 MNHEY, CDR2 SMNVEV (reference sequence). This CDR3 is built from 16 residues. V gave up 0 bases and J gave up 4 bases; unmatched junction bases: 3. CDR3 in amino acids: CASSLSGTGAYNEQFF. CDR3 in DNA: TGTGCCAGCAGTTTATCCGGGACAGGGGCATACAATGAGCAGTTCTTC.

This chain connects TRBV30 to TRBJ1-1; tentatively, D is TRBD1 (6 bases). Per germline, CDR1 GTSNPN and CDR2 SVGIG (reference sequence). The CDR3 is 12 residues long. Trimming pared 4 bases from V and 11 bases from J, leaving 17 bases between. The CDR3 loop reads CAWTDSQAEAFF. The DNA of the CDR3 is TGTGCCTGGACGGACAGCCAGGCGGAGGCTTTCTTT.